This TCR beta chain comes out of a study of T-cell reconstitution after alpha-beta-depleted transplantation in children. Using unique molecular identifiers, the investigators prepared the TCRbeta library. In TCRdb, the PCR reads were re-called with MiXCR into one record per CDR3 protein. The repertoire holds nearly 400,000 distinct CDR3 sequences, with about 20% as singletons. This clonotype showed up just a few times. The sample consisted of PBMCs from the stem cell graft donor, taken from the stem cell graft. The clonotype comes from a human donor who donated a stem cell graft to a child with acute myeloid leukemia.

The CDR3 sequence: CASSQAGTSIYYEQYF. CDR3 DNA: TGCGCCAGCAGCCAGGCCGGGACTAGCATCTACTACGAGCAGTACTTC. The chain uses TRBV4-1 and TRBJ2-7; 9 bases fit TRBD2. CDR1 and CDR2 (germline): MGHRA, YSYEKL. The CDR3 is 16 residues long. The V and J ends lost 3 bases and 3 bases, in that order; junction bases with no gene match: 9.